Below are 28 T cell receptor beta chains sequenced from a single sample in a study of graft-versus-host responses after intestinal transplantation. Their antigen targets remain unknown. The repertoire was sequenced with immunoSEQ multiplex PCR; TCRdb's copy has only in-frame clones and lacks some. The profile shows 80,000 to 95,000 clones, 90% to 95% of them singletons. Sequences were derived from unstimulated CD8+ T cells sorted from spleen or lymph node cells, sampled before intestinal transplant. Source of these receptors: a human donor who received an intestinal transplant.

This clone has just one count. The rearrangement links TRBV28 to TRBJ2-3, with TRBD2 identical over 9 bases. Per the germline V gene, CDR1 is MDHEN and CDR2 is SYDVKM. This CDR3 region has 17 residues. V shed 3 bases and J 7 bases; nucleotides not matched to a gene: 14. CDR3 sequence: CASSLPLAGRSVYTQYF. CDR3 DNA sequence: TGTGCCAGCAGTTTGCCTCTAGCGGGACGTTCAGTGTATACGCAGTATTTT.

This clone has a single count. The J gene is TRBJ2-5, the V gene TRBV5-1, with 11 bases lining up with TRBD1. There are 16 residues in the CDR3. V shed 4 bases, J shed 5 bases, and the junction held 10 bases outside the gene matches. The germline CDR1 and CDR2 sequences are SGHRS and YFSETQ. CDR3 in DNA: TGCGCCAGCAGCGAAACCGGGACAGGGGGGAGGGAGACCCAGTACTTC. Its protein is CASSETGTGGRETQYF.

V and J are TRBV19 and TRBJ2-5, with a tentative D call TRBD2 (5 bases). Germline loops: CDR1 LNHDA, CDR2 SQIVND (reference sequence). The CDR3 has 13 amino acids. Trimming cost V 1 base and J 2 bases, with 5 bases left between them. CDR3 in amino acids: CASSIAGQETQYF. CDR3 DNA sequence: TGTGCCAGTAGTATAGCGGGGCAAGAGACCCAGTACTTC.

The rearrangement uses TRBV19 and TRBJ1-5; D is unclear. Germline V gives CDR1 LNHDA, CDR2 SQIVND (reference sequence). CDR3 size: 15 residues. V was cut by 1 base and J by 3 bases, with 10 bases left in between. CDR3 coding DNA: TGTGCCAGTAGTATAGCTTACGGATACAATCAGCCCCAGCATTTT. It codes for CASSIAYGYNQPQHF.

The chain is built from TRBV5-6 and TRBJ2-7; possibly TRBD2 for D (6 bases). Germline CDR1 and CDR2: SGHDT and YYEEEE. CDR3 length: 14 amino acids. Between the trimmed V and J ends, which lost 0 bases and 2 bases, there was a span of 9 bases. This chain's CDR3 is CASSLGGNTYEQYF. The DNA of the CDR3 is TGTGCCAGCAGCTTGGGCGGGAACACCTACGAGCAGTACTTC.

The chain's CDR3 is CASSLPLEGQETQYF. The CDR3 DNA sequence: TGTGCCAGCAGCCTCCCTTTGGAGGGCCAAGAGACCCAGTACTTC. The chain links TRBV5-4 to TRBJ2-5, with a possible D match to TRBD2 (6 bases). Germline CDR1 is SGHNT and CDR2 is YYREEE (reference sequence). The ends were cut back, 4 bases at V and 1 base at J, with 14 bases in the middle. CDR3 length equals 15 residues.

The genes are TRBV9 and TRBJ2-7; tentatively, D is TRBD1 (6 bases). There are 14 residues in the CDR3. The V gene lost 4 bases and the J gene lost 3 bases, with 14 bases spanning the gap. Germline V gives CDR1 SGDLS, CDR2 YYNGEE. The CDR3 region has the DNA TGTGCCAGCAGCCCAAACCGACAGGACTACGAGCAGTACTTC. The encoded protein is CASSPNRQDYEQYF.

The chain joins TRBV5-6 to TRBJ2-1, with D maybe TRBD2 (6 bases). The length of the CDR3 is 15 residues. Looked up from germline, CDR1 is SGHDT and CDR2 is YYEEEE. V gave up 2 bases and J gave up 10 bases, with 19 bases separating them. The CDR3 sequence is CASSFSTSQRWEQFF. The CDR3 DNA reads TGTGCCAGCAGCTTCAGCACTAGCCAAAGGTGGGAGCAGTTCTTC.

V is TRBV5-1 and J is TRBJ1-6, with D possibly TRBD1 on 5 matching bases. CDR1 is SGHRS and CDR2 is YFSETQ in the germline V gene. The CDR3 is made up of 16 amino acids. Trimming left V 2 bases short and J 5 bases short, with 14 bases between. The CDR3 DNA reads TGCGCCAGCAGCTTTTGGCCATTGGGGGATAATTCACCCCTCCACTTT. It is translated as CASSFWPLGDNSPLHF.

V gene TRBV6-1 combines with J gene TRBJ1-2; D unclear. Germline CDR1 is MNHNS and CDR2 is SASEGT. This CDR3 is 14 amino acids long. The germline V and J ends were trimmed by 0 bases and 4 bases, with 9 bases remaining between them. CDR3 protein: CASSEAEGGYGYTF. CDR3 nucleotide sequence: TGTGCCAGCAGTGAAGCGGAGGGCGGCTATGGCTACACCTTC.

This sequence joins TRBV28 and TRBJ1-1, with D possibly TRBD1 on 6 matching bases. CDR3 length: 16 residues. The V gene's germline CDR1 is MDHEN and CDR2 SYDVKM. Trimming removed 7 bases at V and 0 bases at J, with 18 bases between. The CDR3 spells CASNEPLQGMNTEAFF. The CDR3 DNA reads TGTGCCAGCAACGAACCACTACAGGGCATGAACACTGAAGCTTTCTTT.

The gene calls are TRBV4-1 and TRBJ2-7; TRBD2 matches at 8 bases. The CDR3 is made up of 15 amino acids. With 4 bases clipped from V and 0 bases from J, the junction kept 5 bases outside the gene matches. Germline V gene sequence: CDR1 MGHRA, CDR2 YSYEKL. CDR3 DNA: TGCGCCAGCAGCCTCTCCACTAGCGGCTCCTACGAGCAGTACTTC. Its protein product is CASSLSTSGSYEQYF.

The genes are TRBV10-1 and TRBJ1-5; no clear D. Germline V CDR1 and CDR2: WNHNN, SYGVQD (reference sequence). The CDR3 totals 13 residues. V shed 1 base and J shed 4 bases, with 5 bases lying between them. The CDR3 reads CASSEFMNQPQHF. The CDR3 DNA sequence: TGCGCCAGCAGTGAGTTCATGAATCAGCCCCAGCATTTT.

In this sample, this clone turned up a few times. The rearrangement links TRBV2 to TRBJ1-5; possibly TRBD1 for D (6 bases). Germline V gene sequence: CDR1 SNHLY, CDR2 FYNNEI. The ends were cut back, 3 bases at V and 6 bases at J, with 6 bases in the middle. CDR3 length: 12 amino acids. This CDR3 is CASSDRGQPQHF. CDR3 DNA: TGTGCCAGCAGTGACAGGGGTCAGCCCCAGCATTTT.

The V gene is TRBV4-1, the J gene TRBJ1-5; D gene ambiguous. Germline loops: CDR1 MGHRA, CDR2 YSYEKL. The length of the CDR3 is 15 residues. Trimming shortened V by 1 base and J by 0 bases, and 7 bases separated the two germline ends. CDR3 coding DNA: TGCGCCAGCAGCCAAGCGTCATATAGCAATCAGCCCCAGCATTTT. Translated, it gives CASSQASYSNQPQHF.

V usage is TRBV7-6 and J usage is TRBJ2-1; 12 nucleotides match TRBD2. V lost 5 bases and J lost 7; bases outside the gene matches: 9. The CDR3 is 16 amino acids. Germline V gene lookup returns CDR1 SGHVS and CDR2 FNYEAQ. For the CDR3, the DNA is TGTGCCAGCAGCCCCCTGACTAGCGGGAGTACTAATGAGCAGTTCTTC. Translated: CASSPLTSGSTNEQFF.

V usage is TRBV5-6 and J usage is TRBJ1-2; TRBD1 matches 7 bases. V gave up 5 bases and J gave up 5 bases; unmatched junction bases: 9. The CDR3 contains 14 residues. Germline CDR1 reads SGHDT; CDR2 reads YYEEEE. CDR3: CASRTGQVQYGYTF. In nucleotides, the CDR3 is TGTGCCAGCAGAACCGGACAGGTCCAGTATGGCTACACCTTC.

The chain is built from TRBV6-5 and TRBJ1-4; 9 positions agree with TRBD1. The CDR3 is 15 amino acids. CDR1 is MNHEY and CDR2 is SVGAGI in the germline V gene. V lost 7 bases, J lost 5 bases, and 8 bases stayed unmatched. The CDR3 DNA sequence: TGTGCCAGCACCTCACAGGGGGCGCGCAATGAAAAACTGTTTTTT. It encodes CASTSQGARNEKLFF.

The V gene is TRBV27, the J gene TRBJ2-7; D may be TRBD2 (5 bases). Germline assignment: CDR1 MNHEY and CDR2 SMNVEV (reference sequence). Trimming pared 3 bases from V and 0 bases from J, leaving 9 bases between. The CDR3 sequence is 14 residues long. The CDR3 loop is CASSLVGSSYEQYF. The CDR3 nucleotides are TGTGCCAGCAGTTTGGTGGGGAGCTCCTACGAGCAGTACTTC.

This clone was counted only a few times. The CDR3 nucleotides are TGTGCCATCAGCGGGAATTTCTACGAGCAGTACTTC. Translated, it gives CAISGNFYEQYF. The V call is TRBV10-3, the J call TRBJ2-7, with D perhaps matching TRBD2 (5 bases). Germline V gene data show CDR1 as ENHRY and CDR2 as SYGVKD. V lost 6 bases to trimming and J lost 3 bases, with 9 bases between them. The CDR3 is 12 residues long.

This clone was detected a few times. V is TRBV27 and J is TRBJ1-6, with 10 bases identical to TRBD1. V trimming: 4 bases; J trimming: 7 bases; junction bases outside the gene matches: 4. Germline CDR1 MNHEY, CDR2 SMNVEV (reference sequence). The CDR3 has 15 amino acids. CDR3 coding DNA: TGTGCCAGCAGTTCTCCGGGACAGGGGAATTCACCCCTCCACTTT. It specifies CASSSPGQGNSPLHF.

This clone came up once. The chain couples TRBV5-6 to TRBJ2-7, with TRBD1 identical over 9 bases. The CDR3 covers 14 residues. The germline V gene has CDR1 SGHDT and CDR2 YYEEEE. V shed 3 bases, J shed 2 bases, and the junction held 3 bases outside the gene matches. The CDR3 nucleotides are TGTGCCAGCAGCTACGGGACAGGGCCCTACGAGCAGTACTTC. Translated, it gives CASSYGTGPYEQYF.

The gene calls are TRBV11-2 and TRBJ2-1; 9 bases match TRBD1. Germline lookup yields CDR1 SGHAT and CDR2 FQNNGV. The CDR3 has 17 amino acids. The junction had 9 bases not matched to a gene; V was cut back by 1 base and J by 5 bases. The CDR3 sequence: CASSLGGLTGGDNEQFF. The CDR3 region has the DNA TGTGCCAGCAGCTTAGGGGGGCTGACAGGGGGTGACAATGAGCAGTTCTTC.

The chain is built from TRBV7-3 and TRBJ2-1, with 11 positions matching TRBD2. The junction had 1 base not matched to a gene; V was cut back by 2 bases and J by 1 base. CDR3 length: 16 residues. Germline loops: CDR1 SGHTA, CDR2 FQGTGA. CDR3 in DNA: TGTGCCAGCAGCTTATTAGCGGGGGGGTCCTACAATGAGCAGTTCTTC. Its protein is CASSLLAGGSYNEQFF.

The chain joins TRBV27 to TRBJ2-3, with D unresolved. The CDR3 is made up of 13 amino acids. Germline V CDR1 and CDR2: MNHEY, SMNVEV (reference sequence). The ends were cut back, 8 bases at V and 5 bases at J, with 14 bases in the middle. CDR3 residues: CASLGLGRDTQYF. The CDR3 nucleotides are TGTGCCAGCCTTGGCCTCGGCAGAGATACGCAGTATTTT.

The chain joins TRBV4-1 to TRBJ1-5; 7 nucleotides line up with TRBD1. This CDR3 contains 19 residues. Per germline, CDR1 MGHRA and CDR2 YSYEKL. V trimming: 0 bases; J trimming: 5 bases; junction bases outside the gene matches: 16. CDR3 loop: CASSQDLVQTGTRDQPQHF. CDR3 nucleotides: TGCGCCAGCAGCCAAGATCTCGTACAGACAGGGACTCGCGATCAGCCCCAGCATTTT.

The chain links TRBV30 to TRBJ2-5; D gene unclear. Deletions cut 0 bases from V and 2 bases from J, with 1 base between. The CDR3 is made up of 11 amino acids. From germline, CDR1 is GTSNPN and CDR2 SVGIG (reference sequence). This CDR3 reads CAWSVQETQYF. DNA of the CDR3: TGTGCCTGGAGTGTTCAAGAGACCCAGTACTTC.

The V and J genes are TRBV6-5 and TRBJ2-1; 9 nucleotides match TRBD2. V trimming: 8 bases; J trimming: 4 bases; junction bases outside the gene matches: 9. The germline gives CDR1 MNHEY, CDR2 SVGAGI. This CDR3 comprises 15 residues. CDR3 loop: CASFRGTSLYNEQFF. DNA of the CDR3: TGTGCCAGCTTCCGGGGGACTAGCCTTTACAATGAGCAGTTCTTC.